This TCR beta chain was profiled in a study of identical twins. Study results and limitations: Low generation probability was overrepresented in out-of-frame alpha sequences shared by twins.

Turning to this clonotype: No antigen is known for it.

TCRdb passed the 5' RACE reads through MiXCR, listing each CDR3 protein once. The sample holds roughly 1.6 million distinct CDR3 sequences, about 32% seen once. The germline V gene encodes CDR1 SGHVS and CDR2 FNYEAQ. The germline V and J ends were trimmed by 1 base and 4 bases, with 11 bases remaining between them. The CDR3 runs 15 residues. This clonotype was sampled from a newborn girl in good health. Sequenced sample: cord blood. The chain combines TRBV7-6 with TRBJ1-5; a weak D match, TRBD1 (5 bases). Here the CDR3 reads CASSLGQIRNQPQHF. The CDR3 DNA reads as TGTGCCAGCAGCTTAGGACAGATTAGGAATCAGCCCCAGCATTTT. Looking up the rest from reference TRBV7-6 and TRBJ1-5 gives the full variable domain: GAGVSQSPRYKVTKRGQDVALRCDPISGHVSLYWYRQALGQGPEFLTYFNYEAQQDKSGLPNDRFSAERPEGSISTLTIQRTEQRDSAMYRCASSLGQIRNQPQHFGDGTRLSIL.